The clone carrying this T cell receptor (beta chain) was counted at least ten times. Antigen: not known. TCRdb reprocessed the 5' RACE reads with MiXCR, giving one entry per CDR3 protein. The table shows under 400,000 distinct CDR3 sequences, with around a tenth occurring only once. The data were taken from a study of CD8 T cells in ankylosing spondylitis. Findings and caveats of the study: A TCR beta motif made of under 10 highly homologous variants seemed typical of ankylosing spondylitis blood. A subset of motif variants has previously been described in the synovial fluid and blood of reactive arthritis. Disease-linked clones bore a CD8+ phenotype and were relatively rare in peripheral blood.

Germline V CDR1 and CDR2: SGHRS, YFSETQ. The V segment lost 4 bases and the J segment 11 bases; nucleotides outside the gene matches: 17. The CDR3 has 15 amino acids. V gene TRBV5-1 combines with J gene TRBJ1-1; TRBD1 agrees at 7 bases. The sequence was obtained from a female donor with ankylosing spondylitis or in good health (not recorded which). Sequencing was performed on blood, either unsorted or a sorted T cell fraction (not recorded which). The CDR3 DNA follows: TGCGCCAGCAGCCCCGAGACAGGGAGTGAGTTGGAGGCTTTCTTT. This codes for CASSPETGSELEAFF.